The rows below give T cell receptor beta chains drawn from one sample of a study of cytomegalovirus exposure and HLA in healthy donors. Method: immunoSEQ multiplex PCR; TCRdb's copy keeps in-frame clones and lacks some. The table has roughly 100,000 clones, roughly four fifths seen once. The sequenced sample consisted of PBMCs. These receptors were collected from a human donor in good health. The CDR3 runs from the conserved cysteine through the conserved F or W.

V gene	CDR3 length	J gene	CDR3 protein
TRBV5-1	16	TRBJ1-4	CASSPNSGGAREKLFF
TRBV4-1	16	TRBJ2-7	CASSQPGTSAYYEQYF
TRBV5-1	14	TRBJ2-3	CASSLGVPTDTQYF
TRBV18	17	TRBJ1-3	CASSPPDRGRLGNTIYF
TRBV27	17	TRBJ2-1	CASSFPGLAGAYNEQFF
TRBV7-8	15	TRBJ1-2	CASSLGTGSSGGYTF
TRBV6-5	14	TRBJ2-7	CASSPAGVKDEQYF
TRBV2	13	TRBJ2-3	CASRGHHLDTQYF
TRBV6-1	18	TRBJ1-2	CASSEADGQGPSADGYTF
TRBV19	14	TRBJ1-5	CASSIAGINQPQHF
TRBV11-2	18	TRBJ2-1	CASSPHPILADPYNEQFF
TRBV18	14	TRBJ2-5	CASSSEGGWETQYF
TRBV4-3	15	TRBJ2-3	CASSPGLAGGDTQYF